The following is a T cell receptor (beta chain) sequence with its context. No neoadjuvant therapy was given to the selected pancreatic ductal adenocarcinoma patients before their surgery. The protocol was immunoSEQ multiplex PCR, while the TCRdb copy is restricted to in-frame clones and leaves out a portion. The profile shows about 4,200 clones, around two thirds of them singletons. Germline lookup yields CDR1 MDHEN and CDR2 SYDVKM. The CDR3 runs 13 residues. The V gene end was trimmed by 6 bases and the J gene end by 5 bases; junction bases not matched to a gene: 3. The data were obtained in a study of T cells in pancreatic ductal adenocarcinoma.

The clonotype comes from a human donor with pancreatic ductal adenocarcinoma. This chain links TRBV28 with TRBJ2-3; 9 bases line up with TRBD2. Sequenced input: pancreatic tumor tissue. This chain's CDR3 is CASRLAGRDTQYF. CDR3 sequence (DNA): TGTGCCAGCAGGCTAGCGGGAAGAGATACGCAGTATTTT. Based on the CDR3 plus reference TRBV28 and TRBJ2-3, the full variable domain is DVKVTQSSRYLVKRTGEKVFLECVQDMDHENMFWYRQDPGLGLRLIYFSYDVKMKEKGDIPEGYSVSREKKERFSLILESASTNQTSMYLCASRLAGRDTQYFGPGTRLTVL.